Below, 10 T cell receptor beta chains from the same sample are listed, as sequenced in a study of T cell responses to AZD1222 COVID-19 vaccine. Method: immunoSEQ multiplex PCR; TCRdb's copy keeps in-frame clones and lacks some. The table lists 90,000 or so clones, 75% to 90% of them singletons. The specimen comprised peripheral blood, sampled 28 days after the second AZD1222 dose. These TCRs come from an adult who received the AZD1222 COVID-19 vaccine.

The rearrangement joins TRBV6-6 to TRBJ1-5; D is uncertain. CDR1 and CDR2 (germline): MNHNY, SVGAGI (reference sequence). The V and J ends lost 4 bases and 1 base respectively, with 8 bases between them. The CDR3 is 14 amino acids. Here the CDR3 reads CASSSGFSNQPQHF. As DNA, the CDR3 is TGTGCCAGCAGTTCTGGGTTCAGCAATCAGCCCCAGCATTTT.

The V and J genes are TRBV5-1 and TRBJ2-7; no firm D call. Trimming took 2 bases from V and 1 from J, leaving 10 bases between them. The CDR3 totals 14 residues. Germline lookup yields CDR1 SGHRS and CDR2 YFSETQ. Here the CDR3 reads CASSLGILSYEQYF. The CDR3 coding sequence is TGCGCCAGCAGCTTAGGGATCCTATCCTACGAGCAGTACTTC.

The chain carries TRBV6-2 or TRBV6-3 and TRBJ1-6; a possible D gene is TRBD1 (5 bases). Looked up from germline, CDR1 is MNHEY and CDR2 is SVGEGT. The CDR3 runs to 15 residues. The germline V and J ends were trimmed by 6 bases and 6 bases, with 15 bases remaining between them. The chain's CDR3 is CASSRGGLGNSPLHF. The CDR3 DNA sequence: TGTGCCAGCAGCCGCGGGGGGTTGGGTAATTCACCCCTCCACTTT.

This clone occurred once. V usage is TRBV19 and J usage is TRBJ2-3; D possibly corresponds to TRBD1 (6 bases). The CDR3 extends over 14 amino acids. Germline-derived CDR1 and CDR2 are LNHDA and SQIVND (reference sequence). The V end lost 4 bases, the J end lost 4 bases, and 12 bases lay between the germline ends. CDR3 in DNA: TGTGCCAGTAGTAGTCCAGGGGTGGCAGATACGCAGTATTTT. Translation gives CASSSPGVADTQYF.

The V gene is TRBV5-4, the J gene TRBJ2-2; 7 bases map to TRBD1. In germline, CDR1 is SGHNT, CDR2 YYREEE (reference sequence). Unmatched junction bases numbered 7, after V lost 4 bases and J lost 4 bases. The CDR3 runs to 15 residues. DNA for the CDR3: TGTGCCAGCAGCCCGACAGACAGGGCCACCGGGGAGCTGTTTTTT. It encodes CASSPTDRATGELFF. The whole variable domain, filled in from reference TRBV5-4 and TRBJ2-2, reads ETGVTQSPTHLIKTRGQQVTLRCSSQSGHNTVSWYQQALGQGPQFIFQYYREEENGRGNFPPRFSGLQFPNYSSELNVNALELDDSALYLCASSPTDRATGELFFGEGSRLTVL.

The chain couples TRBV3-1 (or the pseudogene TRBV3-2) to TRBJ1-1; D might be TRBD1 (6 bases). V was shortened by 1 base and J by 8 bases, with 17 bases between the two germline ends. The CDR3 totals 15 residues. Germline CDR1 is LGHDT and CDR2 is YNNKEL (reference sequence). CDR3 sequence: CASSQGGGRDEEAFF. In DNA, the CDR3 is TGTGCCAGCAGCCAAGGAGGGGGGCGAGACGAAGAAGCTTTCTTT.

The chain couples TRBV7-2 to TRBJ1-2, with unresolved D. Per the germline V gene, CDR1 is SGHTA and CDR2 is FQGNSA. The CDR3 runs 17 residues. V lost 1 base and J 4 bases, leaving 19 bases between the germline ends. The CDR3 DNA follows: TGTGCCAGCAGCTTAGGGAGGGAACAGCGGAGACTCTATGGCTACACCTTC. Amino acids: CASSLGREQRRLYGYTF. The entire variable domain, with the rest obtained from reference TRBV7-2 and TRBJ1-2, is as follows: GAGVSQSPSNKVTEKGKDVELRCDPISGHTALYWYRQSLGQGLEFLIYFQGNSAPDKSGLPSDRFSAERTGGSVSTLTIQRTQQEDSAVYLCASSLGREQRRLYGYTFGSGTRLTVV.

V usage is TRBV7-2 and J usage is TRBJ2-1, with a possible D match to TRBD2 (6 bases). The CDR3 totals 16 residues. The ends were cut back, 5 bases at V and 0 bases at J, with 14 bases in the middle. CDR1 is SGHTA and CDR2 is FQGNSA in the germline V gene. The CDR3 sequence: CASSGRTTPSYNEQFF. CDR3 in DNA: TGTGCCAGCAGCGGGAGGACTACCCCCTCCTACAATGAGCAGTTCTTC. Full variable domain (outside the CDR3, taken from reference TRBV7-2 and TRBJ2-1): GAGVSQSPSNKVTEKGKDVELRCDPISGHTALYWYRQSLGQGLEFLIYFQGNSAPDKSGLPSDRFSAERTGGSVSTLTIQRTQQEDSAVYLCASSGRTTPSYNEQFFGPGTRLTVL.

This rearrangement joins TRBV5-4 to TRBJ1-1; D ambiguous. CDR1 and CDR2 from the germline V gene are SGHNT and YYREEE (reference sequence). Deletions cut 7 bases from V and 1 base from J, with 14 bases between. The length of the CDR3 is 14 residues. This CDR3 reads CASGRWEGNTEAFF. The DNA of the CDR3 is TGTGCCAGCGGGCGGTGGGAGGGGAACACTGAAGCTTTCTTT.

V gene TRBV15 combines with J gene TRBJ1-1; TRBD1 might be the D (6 bases). Germline values: CDR1 LNHNV, CDR2 YYDKDF (reference sequence). The CDR3 has 16 residues. Trimming removed 1 base from V and 4 bases from J, with 16 bases in between. This CDR3 reads CATSRGGATMGTEAFF. CDR3 nucleotides: TGTGCCACCAGCAGAGGGGGGGCCACTATGGGCACTGAAGCTTTCTTT.